The 8 T cell receptor beta chains reported below all come from one sample, sequenced in a study of identical twins. TCRdb reanalysed the 5' RACE reads using MiXCR and keeps one entry per CDR3 protein. The data show hundreds of thousands of distinct CDR3 sequences, with 8% to 9.5% seen just once and roughly 6.8% held by the top ten. This sample also appeared in a second study, on yellow fever vaccine responses in identical twins.

The specimen was CD8+ T cells sorted from blood. The receptor source for this set is a woman aged 18-29 years in good health.

This clonotype has ten or more counts. The chain joins TRBV9 to TRBJ2-7, with D possibly being TRBD1 or TRBD2 (5 bases each). The germline gives CDR1 SGDLS, CDR2 YYNGEE. Trimming stripped 2 bases from V and 0 bases from J, with 12 bases between. The CDR3 runs 15 residues. Here the CDR3 reads CASSVGDHSSYEQYF. In DNA form, the CDR3 reads TGTGCCAGCAGCGTGGGGGACCACAGCTCCTACGAGCAGTACTTC.

The rearrangement uses TRBV4-1 and TRBJ2-3; D gene unclear. There are 14 residues in the CDR3. V was cut by 4 bases and J by 4 bases, with 12 bases left in between. CDR1 and CDR2 from the germline V gene are MGHRA and YSYEKL. The CDR3 DNA follows: TGCGCCAGCAGCCGAAGGGCCGGATCAGATACGCAGTATTTT. It codes for CASSRRAGSDTQYF.

The gene calls are TRBV11-2 and TRBJ2-7; 9 bases agree with TRBD2. J was trimmed by 4 bases and V by 4 bases; bases with no gene match: 8. From germline, CDR1 is SGHAT and CDR2 FQNNGV. The CDR3 has 15 residues. CDR3 sequence (DNA): TGTGCCAGCAGCTCCACGGCGGGAGGGCCGTACGAGCAGTACTTC. Translating it yields CASSSTAGGPYEQYF.

The chain links TRBV14 to TRBJ2-7; no definite D call. Trimming removed 3 bases from V and 2 bases from J, with 17 bases in between. Germline CDR1 reads SGHDN; CDR2 reads FVKESK. This CDR3 spans 16 amino acids. The CDR3 protein is CASSHSSLEATYEQYF. CDR3 DNA sequence: TGTGCCAGCAGCCATAGTAGTCTAGAAGCTACCTACGAGCAGTACTTC.

This clonotype was seen only a few times. The genes are TRBV7-2 and TRBJ2-2; no reliable D call. This CDR3 has 13 amino acids. The germline V gene encodes CDR1 SGHTA and CDR2 FQGNSA. V gave up 8 bases and J gave up 0 bases, with 7 bases separating them. CDR3 DNA sequence: TGTGCCAGCCCAAAGTCGAACACCGGGGAGCTGTTTTTT. Protein: CASPKSNTGELFF.

The V and J genes are TRBV2 and TRBJ2-1; 14 nucleotides agree with TRBD2. The V gene end was trimmed by 8 bases and the J gene end by 7 bases; junction bases not matched to a gene: 4. The CDR3 sequence is 14 residues long. CDR1 SNHLY and CDR2 FYNNEI come from the germline V gene. The CDR3 coding sequence is TGTGCCAGCGCTGGACTAGCGGGAGGAAATGAGCAGTTCTTC. It yields the protein CASAGLAGGNEQFF.

This clonotype was seen many times. This chain links TRBV6-1 with TRBJ2-1; 11 bases are shared with TRBD1. The CDR3 has 15 amino acids. Germline CDR1 and CDR2: MNHNS and SASEGT. With V trimmed by 6 bases and J by 5 bases, 6 bases remained unmatched. The CDR3 nucleotides read TGTGCCAGCAGCCTAGGACAGGGGGCCGACAATGAGCAGTTCTTC. Protein sequence: CASSLGQGADNEQFF.

CDR3 in DNA: TGTGCCAGCAGCAAAGAGGCAGGGGCTCTCTGGGGTGAGCAGTACTTC. This sequence encodes CASSKEAGALWGEQYF. The rearrangement uses TRBV9 and TRBJ2-7, with TRBD1 as a possible D gene (6 bases). The length of the CDR3 is 16 residues. CDR1 and CDR2 (germline): SGDLS, YYNGEE. Trimming stripped 4 bases from V and 7 bases from J, with 24 bases between.